Sequencing of this T cell receptor beta chain was carried out in a study of blood T cell repertoires in COVID-19. Germline lookup yields CDR1 SQVTM and CDR2 ANQGSEA. The CDR3 sequence is 13 residues long. Trimming removed 4 bases at V and 0 bases at J, with 4 bases between. Sequencing used immunoSEQ multiplex PCR; TCRdb keeps in-frame clones, though not all of them. The data hold 130,000 or so clones, with around 89% observed a single time. The rearrangement joins TRBV29-1 to TRBJ2-6; D unresolved. The sample taken for sequencing was peripheral blood. The TCR was taken from a man between 50 and 59 years old with active or convalescent COVID-19. The CDR3 reads CSVASSGANVLTF. The CDR3 nucleotides are TGCAGCGTTGCGAGCTCTGGGGCCAACGTCCTGACTTTC. The full variable domain, rest sourced from reference TRBV29-1 and TRBJ2-6, is SAVISQKPSRDICQRGTSLTIQCQVDSQVTMMFWYRQQPGQSLTLIATANQGSEATYESGFVIDKFPISRPNLTFSTLTVSNMSPEDSSIYLCSVASSGANVLTFGAGSRLTVL.